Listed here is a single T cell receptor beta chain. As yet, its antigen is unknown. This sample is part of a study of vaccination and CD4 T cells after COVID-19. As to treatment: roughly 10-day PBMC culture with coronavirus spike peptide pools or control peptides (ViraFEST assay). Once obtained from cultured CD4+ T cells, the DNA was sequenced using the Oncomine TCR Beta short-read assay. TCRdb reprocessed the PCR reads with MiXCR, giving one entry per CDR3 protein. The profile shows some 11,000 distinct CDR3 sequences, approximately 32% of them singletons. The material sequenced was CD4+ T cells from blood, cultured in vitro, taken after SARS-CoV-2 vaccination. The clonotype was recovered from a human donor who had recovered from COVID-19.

DNA for the CDR3: TGTGCCAGCAGCCAGTCAGAACAGAGCTCCTACGAGCAGTACTTC. Translating it yields CASSQSEQSSYEQYF. This chain uses TRBV4-2 with TRBJ2-7; D is uncertain. CDR3 length: 15 amino acids. The V end lost 3 bases, the J end lost 0 bases, and 12 bases lay between the germline ends. Germline V gene data show CDR1 as LGHNA and CDR2 as YNFKEQ.